The present T cell receptor (beta chain) was sequenced within a study of cytomegalovirus exposure and HLA in healthy donors. The study's findings and limits: Exclusion applied to some V segments, including TRBV6-2 and TRBV6-3, as they were indistinguishable.

Primers included in the PCR were 60 Vbeta and 13 Jbeta primers. Produced via immunoSEQ multiplex PCR; TCRdb's table is partial and in-frame only. The profile covers about 130,000 clones, with approximately 74% appearing a single time and more than 6% taken by the ten largest. As regards this clone: Its antigen is currently unknown.

This CDR3 spans 11 amino acids. The V and J ends lost 10 bases and 7 bases, in that order; junction bases with no gene match: 4. The V gene's germline CDR1 is MDHEN and CDR2 SYDVKM. The chain employs TRBV28 and TRBJ1-2; TRBD1 agrees at 9 bases. Input material: PBMCs. The sequence was obtained from a middle-aged man in good health and CMV-seropositive. In nucleotides, the CDR3 is TGTGCCATCCGGGACAGGGTTGGCTACACCTTC. Protein: CAIRDRVGYTF.